One sample yielded the 8 T cell receptor beta chains listed below, sequenced in a study of blood T cell repertoires in COVID-19. Repertoires were generated with immunoSEQ multiplex PCR, while TCRdb's copy carries only in-frame clones and drops some. The profile shows around 100,000 clones, about 86% of them singletons. Sequences were obtained from peripheral blood. The origin of the receptors is a woman aged 80 or over with active or convalescent COVID-19.

This chain links TRBV28 with TRBJ1-5, with D unclear. V was shortened by 2 bases and J by 7 bases, with 15 bases between the two germline ends. Looked up from germline, CDR1 is MDHEN and CDR2 is SYDVKM. This CDR3 spans 15 amino acids. CDR3 DNA sequence: TGTGCCAGCAGTTTAGACATCGGTGGTATCCAGCCCCAGCATTTT. Protein sequence: CASSLDIGGIQPQHF. Variable domain in full (rest from reference TRBV28 and TRBJ1-5): DVKVTQSSRYLVKRTGEKVFLECVQDMDHENMFWYRQDPGLGLRLIYFSYDVKMKEKGDIPEGYSVSREKKERFSLILESASTNQTSMYLCASSLDIGGIQPQHFGDGTRLSIL.

V usage is TRBV19 and J usage is TRBJ1-1, with D hard to call. Germline lookup yields CDR1 LNHDA and CDR2 SQIVND (reference sequence). The CDR3 runs to 14 residues. Trimming pared 6 bases from V and 5 bases from J, leaving 16 bases between. CDR3 protein: CASRGSGKITEAFF. The CDR3 bases are TGTGCCAGTAGAGGGAGTGGCAAGATTACTGAAGCTTTCTTT.

This rearrangement joins TRBV19 to TRBJ1-1; D is uncertain. Trimming took off 3 bases at V and 0 bases at J, with 11 bases between the two ends. The germline gives CDR1 LNHDA, CDR2 SQIVND (reference sequence). CDR3 length equals 15 residues. The CDR3 is CASSMTRRMNTEAFF. The CDR3 DNA sequence: TGTGCCAGTAGTATGACGCGGAGGATGAACACTGAAGCTTTCTTT.

The chain carries TRBV6-2 or TRBV6-3 and TRBJ1-5, with a possible D match to TRBD1 (5 bases). Per the germline V gene, CDR1 is MNHEY and CDR2 is SVGEGT. CDR3 length: 16 residues. V lost 4 bases, J lost 5 bases, and 18 bases lay in between. The CDR3 DNA sequence: TGTGCCAGCAGTTCCCGGGGGGGGGACGGATATCAGCCCCAGCATTTT. The encoded protein is CASSSRGGDGYQPQHF.

A few counts support this clone. The chain combines TRBV2 with TRBJ1-4, with D possibly matching TRBD1 (6 bases). There are 13 residues in the CDR3. V dropped 10 bases and J dropped 7 bases, with 16 bases sitting between them. CDR1 is SNHLY, CDR2 FYNNEI, per germline. CDR3 residues: CATNRGALEKLFF. The CDR3 bases are TGTGCCACTAACCGGGGGGCGCTTGAAAAACTGTTTTTT.

The chain combines TRBV10-3 with TRBJ1-5; 8 bases are shared with TRBD1. The germline gives CDR1 ENHRY, CDR2 SYGVKD. The junction had 7 bases not matched to a gene; V was cut back by 9 bases and J by 3 bases. The CDR3 sequence is 14 residues long. The CDR3 here is CAMGGTGDNQPQHF. In DNA form, the CDR3 reads TGTGCCATGGGGGGGACAGGCGACAATCAGCCCCAGCATTTT.

V usage is TRBV29-1 and J usage is TRBJ2-5, with 9 nucleotides matching TRBD1. Germline V gene sequence: CDR1 SQVTM, CDR2 ANQGSEA. Germline trimming cut 7 bases from V and 6 bases from J; bases unmatched to any gene: 6. This CDR3 has 12 amino acids. The CDR3 sequence: CSARTGDQTQYF. In DNA, the CDR3 is TGCAGCGCTCGGACAGGGGATCAGACCCAGTACTTC.

The rearrangement uses TRBV2 and TRBJ1-5, with D possibly TRBD1 on 5 matching bases. V was clipped by 1 base and J by 7 bases, with 11 bases between them. Germline CDR1 reads SNHLY; CDR2 reads FYNNEI. This CDR3 contains 14 residues. Here the CDR3 reads CASSEGQGEQPQHF. CDR3 sequence (DNA): TGTGCCAGCAGTGAAGGGCAGGGCGAACAGCCCCAGCATTTT.